Listed here are 12 T cell receptor beta chains from one sample, sequenced in a study of T cell clones after liver transplantation. Clones were sequenced by immunoSEQ multiplex PCR, and TCRdb holds only the in-frame ones, with some missing. Among roughly 120,000 clones listed, just over 90% were seen once. The sequencing here drew on CD4+ T cells from blood, taken 12 months after liver transplant. These TCRs come from a human patient who received a liver transplant. A share of the T cells may be of graft donor origin.

This clone was recorded only once. CDR3 in amino acids: CASSSAGSSYGYTF. In nucleotides, the CDR3 is TGTGCCAGTAGTTCGGCCGGGTCGAGCTATGGCTACACCTTC. The V call is TRBV19, the J call TRBJ1-2; D remains unclear. Germline CDR1 reads LNHDA; CDR2 reads SQIVND (reference sequence). V was pared by 5 bases and J by 4 bases, with 14 bases between. The CDR3 runs to 14 residues.

The genes are TRBV28 and TRBJ2-3; 8 bases line up with TRBD2. The germline CDR1 and CDR2 sequences are MDHEN and SYDVKM. V gave up 2 bases and J gave up 6 bases; unmatched junction bases: 10. This CDR3 spans 16 amino acids. The chain's CDR3 is CASSLVSSGMGDTQYF. The CDR3 DNA follows: TGTGCCAGCAGTTTAGTGAGTAGCGGGATGGGTGATACGCAGTATTTT.

V and J are TRBV7-2 and TRBJ2-1; D is perhaps TRBD1 or TRBD2 (6 bases each). The CDR3 is made up of 13 amino acids. V lost 6 bases, J lost 9 bases, and 15 bases lay in between. CDR1 is SGHTA, CDR2 FQGNSA, per germline. The chain's CDR3 is CASRKGGGGEQFF. In nucleotides, the CDR3 is TGTGCCAGCAGAAAGGGGGGCGGAGGTGAGCAGTTCTTC.

The J gene is TRBJ2-1, the V gene TRBV19; D gene uncertain. The CDR3 has 13 residues. CDR1 is LNHDA and CDR2 is SQIVND in the germline V gene (reference sequence). The V end was cut by 8 bases, the J end by 4 bases, with 12 bases between. DNA of the CDR3: TGTGCCAGTTCCGCCACCAGATACAATGAGCAGTTCTTC. This codes for CASSATRYNEQFF.

This clone has just one count. The V call is TRBV27, the J call TRBJ2-3; D possibly corresponds to TRBD1 (5 bases). This CDR3 has 19 residues. Looked up from germline, CDR1 is MNHEY and CDR2 is SMNVEV (reference sequence). V lost 2 bases and J lost 5, with 26 bases in between. The chain's CDR3 is CASSLRINLNRLDGDTQYF. The CDR3 DNA is TGTGCCAGCAGTTTACGTATAAACTTAAACAGGTTGGATGGAGATACGCAGTATTTT.

V gene TRBV5-8 combines with J gene TRBJ2-5; D possibly matches TRBD1 or TRBD2 (5 bases each). V was clipped by 4 bases and J by 7 bases, with 20 bases between them. CDR1 is SGHTS, CDR2 YDEGEE, per germline. This CDR3 contains 15 residues. CDR3 bases: TGTGCCAGCAGCCCCGGAGAGGGGCGGCATTGGACCCAGTACTTC. Its protein is CASSPGEGRHWTQYF.

J is TRBJ2-1 and V is TRBV27; D possibly uses TRBD1 or TRBD2 (7 bases each). V lost 10 bases and J 2 bases, leaving 12 bases between the germline ends. This CDR3 contains 13 residues. Germline V gives CDR1 MNHEY, CDR2 SMNVEV (reference sequence). The DNA for the CDR3 is TGTGCCACCAGGGGGAGGGCCTACAATGAGCAGTTCTTC. Translating gives CATRGRAYNEQFF.

There are a few counts of this clone. The chain is built from TRBV27 and TRBJ2-5; TRBD2 aligns across 7 bases. Germline V gene lookup returns CDR1 MNHEY and CDR2 SMNVEV (reference sequence). The CDR3 spans 14 residues. The V and J ends lost 4 bases and 4 bases, in that order; junction bases with no gene match: 6. In DNA form, the CDR3 reads TGTGCCAGCAGTTGGGGGGGAGGACGAGAGACCCAGTACTTC. Translated, it gives CASSWGGGRETQYF.

This chain joins TRBV29-1 and TRBJ2-6; possibly TRBD1 for D (6 bases). CDR3 size: 15 residues. Germline lookup yields CDR1 SQVTM and CDR2 ANQGSEA. Trimming removed 5 bases at V and 4 bases at J, with 15 bases between. The CDR3 DNA reads TGCAGCGTTAAGGACAGTTTGATGGGGGCCAACGTCCTGACTTTC. Its protein is CSVKDSLMGANVLTF.

This clone occurred once. This chain joins TRBV6-5 and TRBJ1-1; no reliable D call. The CDR3 consists of 13 residues. Germline CDR1 MNHEY, CDR2 SVGAGI. Trimming took 7 bases from V and 6 from J, leaving 15 bases between them. CDR3 sequence (DNA): TGTGCCAGCACCATGGGAGGAGTAGCTGAAGCTTTCTTT. Encoded protein: CASTMGGVAEAFF.

This chain connects TRBV5-1 to TRBJ2-5; 7 bases agree with TRBD2. The CDR3 covers 14 residues. The germline CDR1 and CDR2 sequences are SGHRS and YFSETQ. The ends lost 0 bases at V and 5 bases at J; junction bases unmatched: 4. CDR3 sequence reads: CASSLERGTETQYF. The CDR3 DNA follows: TGCGCCAGCAGCTTGGAGCGGGGTACGGAGACCCAGTACTTC.

The V gene is TRBV30, the J gene TRBJ2-2, with TRBD1 matching 9 bases. Germline assignment: CDR1 GTSNPN and CDR2 SVGIG (reference sequence). The junction had 10 bases not matched to a gene; V was cut back by 5 bases and J by 6 bases. CDR3 length: 15 residues. Here the CDR3 DNA reads TGTGCCTGGCATACAGGGGGCAAGAAATCCGGGGAGCTGTTTTTT. This sequence encodes CAWHTGGKKSGELFF.